The sequence of this TCR beta chain was determined in a study of cytomegalovirus exposure and HLA in healthy donors. PCR used 60 Vbeta primers and 13 Jbeta primers. Measured with immunoSEQ multiplex PCR; TCRdb has only the in-frame clones, and not every one. The sample lists about 100,000 clones, approximately 80% occurring once. Germline CDR1 and CDR2: KGHSY and FQNENV. V lost 1 base and J 4 bases, leaving 13 bases between the germline ends. The CDR3 sequence is 16 residues long. The sequence came from a woman between 18 and 29 years old in good health and CMV-seropositive. The sequenced material came from PBMCs. The V and J genes are TRBV16 and TRBJ1-4; possible D gene TRBD1, 6 bases. CDR3: CASSQLRTALNEKLFF. The CDR3 DNA reads as TGTGCCAGCAGCCAATTAAGGACAGCTCTTAATGAAAAACTGTTTTTT.